The rows below give T cell receptor beta chains drawn from one sample of a study of T cells after yellow fever vaccination. A single record per CDR3 protein comes from TCRdb applying MiXCR to the 5' RACE reads. This sample has about 580,000 distinct CDR3 sequences, with about a sixth found just once. The sequences come from PBMCs, collected 5 days after the first yellow fever vaccination. These receptors were taken from a man aged 18 to 29 who received the YFV17D yellow fever vaccine. CDR3s include the opening cysteine and the closing phenylalanine or tryptophan.

j_gene	v_gene	len	CDR3aa
TRBJ1-1	TRBV20-1	13	CSAWDRGNTEAFF
TRBJ1-1	TRBV4-2	15	CASSQDGQGNTEAFF
TRBJ2-4	TRBV28	13	CASRSAGSGIQYF
TRBJ2-7	TRBV11-2	12	CASSLDYPEQYF
TRBJ2-7	TRBV18	13	CASSSISANEQYF
TRBJ2-1	TRBV6-5	19	CASSYSGGEWGSSYNEQFF
TRBJ2-1	TRBV28	16	CASSGSGGGVFNEQFF
TRBJ1-3	TRBV6-5	16	CASSYSAARAGNTIYF
TRBJ2-7	TRBV29-1	13	CSVESADSYEQYF
TRBJ2-5	TRBV6-2/TRBV6-3	12	CASETGAETQYF
TRBJ2-2	TRBV7-2	15	CASRLTMLLTVELFF
TRBJ2-5	TRBV7-9	15	CASSFVDSPQETQYF
TRBJ2-7	TRBV5-1	13	CASSTGQNYEQYF
TRBJ2-3	TRBV7-3	17	CASSLNSAGAPTDTQYF
TRBJ2-3	TRBV7-6	13	CASSFMATDTQYF
TRBJ2-3	TRBV3-1	14	CASSQDSAGDTQYF
TRBJ2-2	TRBV6-1	14	CASQGLQNTGELFF
TRBJ2-7	TRBV25-1	14	CASSEVVGPYEQYF
TRBJ2-1	TRBV7-2	13	CASSLAVGTKQFF
TRBJ2-5	TRBV7-2	16	CASSLVPRLSSQTQYF
TRBJ1-3	TRBV24-1	16	CATSDSRRNTGNTIYF
TRBJ2-3	TRBV5-1	14	CASSSGRSPHTQYF
TRBJ2-5	TRBV20-1	17	CSAGWDRVTLRKETQYF
TRBJ1-5	TRBV2	15	CASRPGQGAGQPQHF
TRBJ2-7	TRBV27	15	CASSRTGSSTYEQYF
TRBJ2-2	TRBV5-1	15	CASSAIPLYTGELFF
TRBJ2-7	TRBV7-9	16	CASSLAVGGRAYEQYF
TRBJ2-2	TRBV29-1	13	CSVTGINTGELFF
TRBJ2-5	TRBV2	11	CASKSEETQYF
TRBJ2-7	TRBV20-1	13	CSASGSFSYEQYF
TRBJ1-2	TRBV27	14	CASSRSRRVGGYTF
TRBJ1-2	TRBV4-1	18	CASSQDRGDRGLNYGYTF
TRBJ1-1	TRBV4-1	14	CASSQTGEDTEAFF
TRBJ2-3	TRBV5-4	17	CASSSTWTGGHWPTQYF
TRBJ2-5	TRBV5-6	15	CASRLGLAGKETQYF
TRBJ2-2	TRBV4-1	17	CASSHSSGLADTGELFF
TRBJ2-2	TRBV3-1	14	CASSQRDVTGELFF
TRBJ1-1	TRBV4-3	16	CASSQGLTGQGSRAFF
TRBJ1-1	TRBV5-6	13	CASRRTGGTEAFF
TRBJ1-1	TRBV11-2	18	CASTFLTPPGGSKPEAFF
TRBJ2-7	TRBV7-9	13	CASSSPYPYEQYF
TRBJ2-2	TRBV20-1	12	CSAREGGGTLFF
TRBJ2-1	TRBV7-3	17	CASSLRPGLAGTNEQFF
TRBJ2-3	TRBV27	12	CASSVSRDTQYF
TRBJ1-4	TRBV5-6	14	CASSLLGHGEKLFF
TRBJ2-1	TRBV7-9	16	CASSLAIVAGDNEQFF
TRBJ1-5	TRBV6-1	15	CASHGTGWDNQPQHF
TRBJ1-1	TRBV5-4	13	CASSDGTYTEAFF
TRBJ2-3	TRBV20-1	16	CSARDLLAVFTDTQYF
TRBJ2-7	TRBV7-2	14	CASSPSPGVDEQYF
TRBJ2-3	TRBV7-9	14	CASSPGDSQDTQYF
TRBJ1-1	TRBV11-1	18	CASSPVGTGGVVDTEAFF
TRBJ1-6	TRBV4-1	15	CASSQADRGNSPLHF
TRBJ1-5	TRBV12-3/TRBV12-4	16	CASSFGRERGNQPQHF
TRBJ2-3	TRBV3-1	13	CASSRQVPYTQYF
TRBJ2-7	TRBV5-6	12	CASSLNSYEQYF
TRBJ2-5	TRBV10-3	15	CAISEFSGGQETQYF
TRBJ2-7	TRBV18	14	CASSPARVQGEQYF